What follows is one T cell receptor (beta chain) and its context. Losses at the gene ends were 4 bases for V and 1 base for J; bases not matched to a gene: 13. The germline V gene has CDR1 SGDLS and CDR2 YYNGEE. The CDR3 runs to 18 residues. Original handling: Reference gene primer amplification yielded estimated nucleated cell counts. Clones were read by immunoSEQ multiplex PCR, and TCRdb kept only the in-frame ones, dropping some. V and J calls and clone size are copied from that table; D and trimming were computed from the DNA. The sample has tens of thousands of clones; around 84% are singletons. The sample is drawn from a study of blood T cell repertoires in COVID-19. Study summary: The United States, Italy and Spain supplied acute and convalescent COVID-19 samples. Sources were T cells, B-cell-depleted T cells, or PBMCs; the material itself was cDNA or gDNA.

Sequenced input: peripheral blood. The TCR comes from an older woman in a cohort sampled during active COVID-19. The chain employs TRBV9 and TRBJ2-3; TRBD1 matches 9 bases. The CDR3: CASSYEWTGVEGTDTQYF. CDR3 sequence (DNA): TGTGCCAGCAGCTACGAATGGACAGGGGTCGAGGGCACAGATACGCAGTATTTT.